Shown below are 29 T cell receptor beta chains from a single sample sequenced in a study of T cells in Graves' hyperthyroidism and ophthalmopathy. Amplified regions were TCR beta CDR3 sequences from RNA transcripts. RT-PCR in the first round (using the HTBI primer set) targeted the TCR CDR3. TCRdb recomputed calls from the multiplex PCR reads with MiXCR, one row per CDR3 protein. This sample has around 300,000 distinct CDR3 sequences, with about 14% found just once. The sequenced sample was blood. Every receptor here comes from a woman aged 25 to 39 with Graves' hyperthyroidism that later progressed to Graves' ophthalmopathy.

The CDR3 coding sequence is TGTGCCATCAGTGAGGTAGGCGGGTACGAGCAGTACTTC. It translates to CAISEVGGYEQYF. The V gene is TRBV10-3, the J gene TRBJ2-7; tentatively, D is TRBD2 (5 bases). This CDR3 region has 13 residues. V dropped 2 bases and J dropped 4 bases, with 9 bases sitting between them. Germline V CDR1 and CDR2: ENHRY, SYGVKD.

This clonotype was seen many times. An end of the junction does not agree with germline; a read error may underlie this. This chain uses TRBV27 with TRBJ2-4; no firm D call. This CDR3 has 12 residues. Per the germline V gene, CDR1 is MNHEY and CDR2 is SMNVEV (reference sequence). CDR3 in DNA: TGTGCCAGCATTTTAGGGCCTAACATTCAGTACTTC. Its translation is CASILGPNIQYF.

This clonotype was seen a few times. DNA for the CDR3: TGTGCCAGCAGTGAAATCTACGAGCAGTACTTC. Its protein is CASSEIYEQYF. J is TRBJ2-7 and V is TRBV6-1; no clear D. The V gene lost 2 bases and the J gene lost 3 bases, with 2 bases spanning the gap. Per the germline V gene, CDR1 is MNHNS and CDR2 is SASEGT. The CDR3 contains 11 residues.

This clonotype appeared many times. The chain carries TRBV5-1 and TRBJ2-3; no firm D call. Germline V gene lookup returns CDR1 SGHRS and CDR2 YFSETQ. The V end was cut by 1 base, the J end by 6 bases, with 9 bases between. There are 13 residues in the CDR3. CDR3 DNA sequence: TGCGCCAGCAGCTTGACCGTGGGGGATACGCAGTATTTT. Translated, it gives CASSLTVGDTQYF.

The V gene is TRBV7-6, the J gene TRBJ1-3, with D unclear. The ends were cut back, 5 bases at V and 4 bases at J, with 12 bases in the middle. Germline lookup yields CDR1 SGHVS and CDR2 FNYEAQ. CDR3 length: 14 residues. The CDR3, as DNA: TGTGCCAGCAGCCAAGACGCGTTAGGAAACACCATATATTTT. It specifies CASSQDALGNTIYF.

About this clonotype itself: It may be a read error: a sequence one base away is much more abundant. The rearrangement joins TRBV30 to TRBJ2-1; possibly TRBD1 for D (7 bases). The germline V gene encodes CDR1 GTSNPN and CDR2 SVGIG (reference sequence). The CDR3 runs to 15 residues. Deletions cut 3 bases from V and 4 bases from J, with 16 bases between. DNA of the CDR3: TGTGCCTGGAGCGGGGGCAGGGGGTGTTACAATGAGCAGTTCTTC. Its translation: CAWSGGRGCYNEQFF.

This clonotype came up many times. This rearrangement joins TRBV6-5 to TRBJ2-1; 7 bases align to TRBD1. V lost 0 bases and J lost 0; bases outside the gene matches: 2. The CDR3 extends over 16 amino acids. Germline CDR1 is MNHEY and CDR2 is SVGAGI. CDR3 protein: CASSYSAGGSYNEQFF. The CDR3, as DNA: TGTGCCAGCAGTTACTCAGCAGGGGGCTCCTACAATGAGCAGTTCTTC.

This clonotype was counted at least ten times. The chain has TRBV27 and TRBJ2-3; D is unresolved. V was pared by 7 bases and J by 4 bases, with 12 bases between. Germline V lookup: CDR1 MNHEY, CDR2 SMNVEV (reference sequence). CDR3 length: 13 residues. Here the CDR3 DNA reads TGTGCCAGCAACCACTTTCGTTCAGATACGCAGTATTTT. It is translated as CASNHFRSDTQYF.

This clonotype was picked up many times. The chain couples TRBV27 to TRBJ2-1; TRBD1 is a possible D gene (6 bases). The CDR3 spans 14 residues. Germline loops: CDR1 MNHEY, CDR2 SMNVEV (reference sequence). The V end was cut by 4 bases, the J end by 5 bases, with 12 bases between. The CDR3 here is CASSSLAGDNEQFF. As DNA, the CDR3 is TGTGCCAGCAGTTCCCTGGCAGGGGACAATGAGCAGTTCTTC.

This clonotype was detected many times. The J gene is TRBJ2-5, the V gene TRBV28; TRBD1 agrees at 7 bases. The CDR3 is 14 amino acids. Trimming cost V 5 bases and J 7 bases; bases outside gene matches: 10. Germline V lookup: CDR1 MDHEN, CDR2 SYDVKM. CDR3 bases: TGTGCCAGCAGTATTACAGGGGTCGGGGCGACCCAGTACTTC. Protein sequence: CASSITGVGATQYF.

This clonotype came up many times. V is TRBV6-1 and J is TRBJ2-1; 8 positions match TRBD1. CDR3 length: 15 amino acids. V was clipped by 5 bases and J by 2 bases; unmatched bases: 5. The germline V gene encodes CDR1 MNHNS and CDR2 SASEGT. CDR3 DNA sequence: TGTGCCAGCAGTTCGGACAGGGCCCCCTACAATGAGCAGTTCTTC. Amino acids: CASSSDRAPYNEQFF.

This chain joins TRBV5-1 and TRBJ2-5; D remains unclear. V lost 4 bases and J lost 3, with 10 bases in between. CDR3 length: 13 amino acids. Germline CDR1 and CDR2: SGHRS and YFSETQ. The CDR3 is CASSPNSEETQYF. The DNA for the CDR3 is TGCGCCAGCAGCCCCAACTCTGAAGAGACCCAGTACTTC.

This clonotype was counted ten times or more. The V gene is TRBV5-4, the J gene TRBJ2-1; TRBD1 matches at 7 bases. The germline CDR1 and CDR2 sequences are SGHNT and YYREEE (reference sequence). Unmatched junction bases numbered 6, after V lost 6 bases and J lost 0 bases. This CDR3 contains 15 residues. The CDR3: CASTPGQFSYNEQFF. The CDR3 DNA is TGTGCCAGCACCCCGGGACAGTTCTCCTACAATGAGCAGTTCTTC. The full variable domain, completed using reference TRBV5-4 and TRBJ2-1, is ETGVTQSPTHLIKTRGQQVTLRCSSQSGHNTVSWYQQALGQGPQFIFQYYREEENGRGNFPPRFSGLQFPNYSSELNVNALELDDSALYLCASTPGQFSYNEQFFGPGTRLTVL.

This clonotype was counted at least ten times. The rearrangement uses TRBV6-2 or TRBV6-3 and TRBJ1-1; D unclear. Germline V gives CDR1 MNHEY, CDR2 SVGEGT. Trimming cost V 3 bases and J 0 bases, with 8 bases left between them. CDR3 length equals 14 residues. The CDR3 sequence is CASSYRQMNTEAFF. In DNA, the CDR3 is TGTGCCAGCAGTTATAGGCAGATGAACACTGAAGCTTTCTTT.

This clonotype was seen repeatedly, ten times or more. The CDR3 bases are TGTGCCAGCAGTTACGAGAACACCGGGGAGCTGTTTTTT. Translating gives CASSYENTGELFF. The rearrangement links TRBV27 to TRBJ2-2; D not certain. Trimming removed 4 bases at V and 1 base at J, with 4 bases between. Germline-derived CDR1 and CDR2 are MNHEY and SMNVEV (reference sequence). This CDR3 has 13 amino acids.

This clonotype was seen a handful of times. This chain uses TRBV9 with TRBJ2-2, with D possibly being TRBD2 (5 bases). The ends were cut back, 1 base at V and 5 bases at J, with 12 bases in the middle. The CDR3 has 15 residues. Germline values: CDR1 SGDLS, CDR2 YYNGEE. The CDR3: CASSVFRGDTGELFF. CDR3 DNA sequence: TGTGCCAGCAGCGTATTCCGGGGTGATACCGGGGAGCTGTTTTTT.

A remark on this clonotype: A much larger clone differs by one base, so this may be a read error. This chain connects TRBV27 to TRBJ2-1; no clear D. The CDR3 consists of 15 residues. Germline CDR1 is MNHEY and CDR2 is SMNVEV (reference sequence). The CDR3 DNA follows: TGTGCCAGCAGTCCCGTGGCGTACTCCTACAATGAGCGGTTCTTC. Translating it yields CASSPVAYSYNERFF.

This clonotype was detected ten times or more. The CDR3 here is CAWTGLARYNEQFF. CDR3 nucleotides: TGTGCCTGGACTGGACTAGCGAGATACAATGAGCAGTTCTTC. The chain combines TRBV30 with TRBJ2-1; 9 bases are a match to TRBD2. The CDR3 contains 14 residues. Germline loops: CDR1 GTSNPN, CDR2 SVGIG (reference sequence). Losses at the gene ends were 4 bases for V and 4 bases for J; bases not matched to a gene: 5.

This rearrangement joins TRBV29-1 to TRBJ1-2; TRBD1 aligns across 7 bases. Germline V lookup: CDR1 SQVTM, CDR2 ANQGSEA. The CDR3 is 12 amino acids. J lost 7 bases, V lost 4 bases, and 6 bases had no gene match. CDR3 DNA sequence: TGCAGCGTTGCCGGACAGGCAGGTGGCTACACCTTC. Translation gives CSVAGQAGGYTF. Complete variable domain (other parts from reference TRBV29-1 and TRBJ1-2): SAVISQKPSRDICQRGTSLTIQCQVDSQVTMMFWYRQQPGQSLTLIATANQGSEATYESGFVIDKFPISRPNLTFSTLTVSNMSPEDSSIYLCSVAGQAGGYTFGSGTRLTVV.

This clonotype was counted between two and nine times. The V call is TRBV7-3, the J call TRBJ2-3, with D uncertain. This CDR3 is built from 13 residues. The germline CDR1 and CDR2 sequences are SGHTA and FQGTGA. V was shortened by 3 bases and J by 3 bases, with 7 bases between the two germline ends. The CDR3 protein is CASSFLGTDTQYF. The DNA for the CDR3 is TGTGCCAGCAGCTTTCTCGGGACAGATACGCAGTATTTT.

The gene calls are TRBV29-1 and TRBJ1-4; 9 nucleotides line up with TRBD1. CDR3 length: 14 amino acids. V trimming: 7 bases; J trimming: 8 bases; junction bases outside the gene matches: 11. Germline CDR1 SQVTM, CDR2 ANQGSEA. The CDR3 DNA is TGCAGCGCTCTCGGGACAGGGCGTTGGGAAAAACTGTTTTTT. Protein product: CSALGTGRWEKLFF.

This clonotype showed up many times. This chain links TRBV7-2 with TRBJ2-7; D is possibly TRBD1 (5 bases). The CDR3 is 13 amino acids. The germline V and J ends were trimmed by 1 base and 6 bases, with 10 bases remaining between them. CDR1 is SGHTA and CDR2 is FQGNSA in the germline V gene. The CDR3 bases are TGTGCCAGCAGCTTAGGTACAGGTTTCGAGCAGTACTTC. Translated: CASSLGTGFEQYF.

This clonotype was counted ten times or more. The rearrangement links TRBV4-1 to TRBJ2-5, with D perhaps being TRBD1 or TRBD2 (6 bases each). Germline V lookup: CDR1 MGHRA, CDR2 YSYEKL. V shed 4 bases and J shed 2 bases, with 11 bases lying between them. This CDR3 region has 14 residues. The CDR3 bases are TGCGCCAGCAGCCTCAAGGGGGGTCAAGAGACCCAGTACTTC. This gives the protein CASSLKGGQETQYF.

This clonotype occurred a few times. The CDR3 loop reads CASSARLAGVREQYF. CDR3 coding DNA: TGTGCCAGCAGCGCCCGACTAGCGGGAGTTCGGGAGCAGTACTTC. This sequence joins TRBV11-2 and TRBJ2-7; 12 positions match TRBD2. V lost 5 bases, J lost 7 bases, and 9 bases stayed unmatched. The CDR3 loop spans 15 amino acids. Germline CDR1 and CDR2: SGHAT and FQNNGV.

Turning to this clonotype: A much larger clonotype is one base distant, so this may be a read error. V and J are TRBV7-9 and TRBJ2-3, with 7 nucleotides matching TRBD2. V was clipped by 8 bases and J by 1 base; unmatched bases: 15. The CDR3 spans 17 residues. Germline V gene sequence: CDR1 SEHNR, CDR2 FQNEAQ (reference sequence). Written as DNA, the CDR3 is TGTGCCAGCGGCCGTGACCTAGCGGCACACCGCACAGATACGCAGTATTTT. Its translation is CASGRDLAAHRTDTQYF.

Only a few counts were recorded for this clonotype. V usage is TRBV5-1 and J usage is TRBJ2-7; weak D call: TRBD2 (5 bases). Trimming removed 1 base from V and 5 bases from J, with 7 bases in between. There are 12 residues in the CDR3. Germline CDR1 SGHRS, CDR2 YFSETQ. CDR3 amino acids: CASSLNGNEQYF. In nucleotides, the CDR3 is TGCGCCAGCAGCTTGAACGGGAACGAGCAGTACTTC.

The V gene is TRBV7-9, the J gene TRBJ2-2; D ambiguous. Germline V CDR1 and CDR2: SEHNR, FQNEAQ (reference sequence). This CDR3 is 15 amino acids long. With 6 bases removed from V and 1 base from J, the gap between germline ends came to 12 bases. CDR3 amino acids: CASRPNLKNTGELFF. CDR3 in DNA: TGTGCCAGCAGGCCTAACCTCAAGAACACCGGGGAGCTGTTTTTT.

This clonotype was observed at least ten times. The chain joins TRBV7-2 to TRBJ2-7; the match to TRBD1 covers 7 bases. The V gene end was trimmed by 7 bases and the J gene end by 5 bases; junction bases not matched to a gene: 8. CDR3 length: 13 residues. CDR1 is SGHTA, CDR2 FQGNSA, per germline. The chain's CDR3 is CASKGANEHEQYF. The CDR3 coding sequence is TGTGCCAGCAAGGGGGCTAATGAACACGAGCAGTACTTC.

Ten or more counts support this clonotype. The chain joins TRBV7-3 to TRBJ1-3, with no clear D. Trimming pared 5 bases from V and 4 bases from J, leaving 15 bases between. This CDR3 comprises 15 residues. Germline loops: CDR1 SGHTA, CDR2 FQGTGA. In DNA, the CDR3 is TGTGCCAGCAGCCTCGGTGGTTCAGGCGGAAACACCATATATTTT. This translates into CASSLGGSGGNTIYF.